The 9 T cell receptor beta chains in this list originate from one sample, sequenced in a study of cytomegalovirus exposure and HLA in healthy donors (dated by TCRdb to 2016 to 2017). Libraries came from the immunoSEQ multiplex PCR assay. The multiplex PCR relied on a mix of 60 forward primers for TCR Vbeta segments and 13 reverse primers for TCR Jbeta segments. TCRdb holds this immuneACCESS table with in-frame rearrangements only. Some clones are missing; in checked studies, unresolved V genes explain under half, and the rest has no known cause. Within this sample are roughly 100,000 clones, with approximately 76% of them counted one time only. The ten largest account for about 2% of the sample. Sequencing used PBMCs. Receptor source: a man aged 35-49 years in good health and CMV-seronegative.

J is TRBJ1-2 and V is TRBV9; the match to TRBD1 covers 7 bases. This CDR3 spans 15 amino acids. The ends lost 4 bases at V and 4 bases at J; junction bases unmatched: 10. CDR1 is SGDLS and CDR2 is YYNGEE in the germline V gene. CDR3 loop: CASSPSPAGGYGYTF. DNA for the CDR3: TGTGCCAGCAGCCCGAGCCCGGCAGGGGGCTATGGCTACACCTTC.

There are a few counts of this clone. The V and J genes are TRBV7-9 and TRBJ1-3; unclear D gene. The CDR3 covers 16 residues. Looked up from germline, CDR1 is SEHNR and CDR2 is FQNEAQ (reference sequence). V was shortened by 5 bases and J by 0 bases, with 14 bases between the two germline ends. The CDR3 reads CASSPWRPVSGNTIYF. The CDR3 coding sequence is TGTGCCAGCAGCCCCTGGAGGCCCGTCTCTGGAAACACCATATATTTT.

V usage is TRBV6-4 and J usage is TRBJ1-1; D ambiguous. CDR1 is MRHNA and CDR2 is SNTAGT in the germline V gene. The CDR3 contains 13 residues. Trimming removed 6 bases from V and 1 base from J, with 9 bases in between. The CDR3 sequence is CASSRHGNTEAFF. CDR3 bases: TGTGCCAGCAGCCGACACGGGAACACTGAAGCTTTCTTT.

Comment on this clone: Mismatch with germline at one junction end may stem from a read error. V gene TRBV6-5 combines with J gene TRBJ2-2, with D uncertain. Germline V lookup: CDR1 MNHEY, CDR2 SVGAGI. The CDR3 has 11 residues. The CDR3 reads CASTYTGELFF. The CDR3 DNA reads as TGTGCCAGCACTTACACCGGGGAGCTGTTTTTT.

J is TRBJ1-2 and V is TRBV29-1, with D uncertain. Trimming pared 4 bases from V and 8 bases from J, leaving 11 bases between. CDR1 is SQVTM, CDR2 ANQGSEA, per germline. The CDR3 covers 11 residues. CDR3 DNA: TGCAGCGTTGTAGGGAGTGGCGGCTACACCTTC. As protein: CSVVGSGGYTF.

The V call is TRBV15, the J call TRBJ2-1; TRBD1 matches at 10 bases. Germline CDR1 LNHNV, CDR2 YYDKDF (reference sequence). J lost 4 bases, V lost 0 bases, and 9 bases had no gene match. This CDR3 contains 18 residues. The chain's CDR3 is CATSRDLFRDRGYNEQFF. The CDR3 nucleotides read TGTGCCACCAGCAGAGATCTGTTTAGGGACAGGGGTTACAATGAGCAGTTCTTC.

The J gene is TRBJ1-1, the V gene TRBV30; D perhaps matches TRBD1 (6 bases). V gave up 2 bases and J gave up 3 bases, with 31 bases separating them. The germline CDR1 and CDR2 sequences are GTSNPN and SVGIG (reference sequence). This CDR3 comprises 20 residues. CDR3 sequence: CAWSFSYSGTREGVYTEAFF. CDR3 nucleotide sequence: TGTGCCTGGAGTTTCTCCTACTCCGGGACAAGGGAGGGGGTGTACACTGAAGCTTTCTTT.

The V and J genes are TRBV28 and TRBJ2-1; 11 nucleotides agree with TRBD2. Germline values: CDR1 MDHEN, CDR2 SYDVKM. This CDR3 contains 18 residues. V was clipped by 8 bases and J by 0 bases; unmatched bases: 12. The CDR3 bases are TGTGCCAGCCGAGGGACTAGCGGCCGCGAAATCTCCTACAATGAGCAGTTCTTC. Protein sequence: CASRGTSGREISYNEQFF.

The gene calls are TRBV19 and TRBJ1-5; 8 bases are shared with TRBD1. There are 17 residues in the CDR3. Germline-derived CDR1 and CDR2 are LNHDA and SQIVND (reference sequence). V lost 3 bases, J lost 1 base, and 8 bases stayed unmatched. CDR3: CASSIWQGARSNQPQHF. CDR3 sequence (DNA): TGTGCCAGTAGTATTTGGCAGGGGGCGAGGAGCAATCAGCCCCAGCATTTT.